These 24 T cell receptor beta chains share one sample of origin, sequenced in a study of CD8+ T cells in alopecia areata. Extracted RNA was reverse transcribed into cDNA, the sequencing template. Method: immunoSEQ multiplex PCR; TCRdb's copy keeps in-frame clones and lacks some. The profile shows more than 90,000 clones, about 58% of them singletons. Treatment of the sample: oral pan-JAK inhibitor, 5-10 mg twice daily. This sample comprised CD8+ T cells sorted from blood, obtained at week 4, from a patient treated with tofacitinib. Receptors were obtained from a human donor with alopecia areata.

J is TRBJ2-5 and V is TRBV30; D is unclear. V was shortened by 1 base and J by 7 bases, with 4 bases between the two germline ends. Germline CDR1 GTSNPN, CDR2 SVGIG (reference sequence). There are 10 residues in the CDR3. The CDR3 bases are TGTGCCTGGAGTGATGGGACCCAGTACTTC. This sequence encodes CAWSDGTQYF.

This sequence joins TRBV7-9 and TRBJ2-2, with a possible D match to TRBD1 (6 bases). V was pared by 1 base and J by 0 bases, with 12 bases between. The CDR3 contains 17 residues. In germline, CDR1 is SEHNR, CDR2 FQNEAQ (reference sequence). For the CDR3, the DNA is TGTGCCAGCAGCTTAGGGGGCAGGGGCCCGAACACCGGGGAGCTGTTTTTT. Amino acids: CASSLGGRGPNTGELFF.

The chain recombines TRBV4-3 with TRBJ2-5; D perhaps matches TRBD1 (5 bases). V was trimmed by 0 bases and J by 2 bases, leaving 10 bases between them. The CDR3 loop spans 15 amino acids. Germline lookup yields CDR1 LGHNA and CDR2 YSLEER. The CDR3 DNA follows: TGCGCCAGCAGCCAAGATACGACAGATCAAGAGACCCAGTACTTC. As protein: CASSQDTTDQETQYF.

The rearrangement joins TRBV28 to TRBJ2-7; 10 bases are a match to TRBD1. With V trimmed by 5 bases and J by 5 bases, 6 bases remained unmatched. Germline V gene sequence: CDR1 MDHEN, CDR2 SYDVKM. The CDR3 is 14 residues long. CDR3 region: CASSKGQGKDEQYF. CDR3 nucleotides: TGTGCCAGCAGTAAGGGACAGGGGAAGGACGAGCAGTACTTC.

The chain couples TRBV27 to TRBJ2-7; TRBD1 aligns across 7 bases. Germline CDR1 reads MNHEY; CDR2 reads SMNVEV (reference sequence). CDR3 length: 14 amino acids. V was pared by 4 bases and J by 3 bases, with 6 bases of the junction left unmatched. CDR3 sequence: CASSSTGSGYEQYF. The CDR3 DNA sequence: TGTGCCAGCAGTTCGACAGGGAGTGGCTACGAGCAGTACTTC.

A few counts support this clone. The gene calls are TRBV4-3 and TRBJ1-5; D is possibly TRBD1 (5 bases). There are 15 residues in the CDR3. Trimming cost V 1 base and J 3 bases, with 10 bases left between them. Germline V gives CDR1 LGHNA, CDR2 YSLEER. The CDR3 DNA follows: TGCGCCAGCAGCCAAGCTGGGGGTACCAATCAGCCCCAGCATTTT. This codes for CASSQAGGTNQPQHF.

The chain has TRBV9 and TRBJ2-7, with unresolved D. Germline V gene lookup returns CDR1 SGDLS and CDR2 YYNGEE. Trimming cost V 1 base and J 0 bases, with 8 bases left between them. This CDR3 spans 14 amino acids. DNA of the CDR3: TGTGCCAGCAGCGTAAACAGCCCCTCCTACGAGCAGTACTTC. Translated: CASSVNSPSYEQYF.

This clone was seen a handful of times. The chain links TRBV4-1 to TRBJ1-1; D gene uncertain. Trimming left V 3 bases short and J 0 bases short, with 8 bases between. There are 14 residues in the CDR3. CDR1 and CDR2 from the germline V gene are MGHRA and YSYEKL. The CDR3 region has the DNA TGCGCCAGCAGCCAGGTCAACATGAACACTGAAGCTTTCTTT. The encoded protein is CASSQVNMNTEAFF.

The chain carries TRBV7-3 and TRBJ2-1, with D perhaps matching TRBD1 or TRBD2 (5 bases each). The germline CDR1 and CDR2 sequences are SGHTA and FQGTGA. The CDR3 consists of 16 residues. V lost 3 bases and J 8 bases, leaving 20 bases between the germline ends. The CDR3 spells CASSFVPGPQLDEQFF. In DNA form, the CDR3 reads TGTGCCAGCAGCTTTGTACCGGGACCCCAGCTCGATGAGCAGTTCTTC.

The chain is built from TRBV27 and TRBJ1-1; D call uncertain. Trimming took 0 bases from V and 5 from J, leaving 10 bases between them. CDR1 and CDR2 from the germline V gene are MNHEY and SMNVEV (reference sequence). CDR3 size: 14 residues. The chain's CDR3 is CASSLSWTGTEAFF. The CDR3 region has the DNA TGTGCCAGCAGTTTATCGTGGACGGGGACTGAAGCTTTCTTT.

This rearrangement joins TRBV5-6 to TRBJ2-1; 10 bases agree with TRBD2. Losses at the gene ends were 0 bases for V and 5 bases for J; bases not matched to a gene: 5. Germline CDR1 reads SGHDT; CDR2 reads YYEEEE. CDR3 length: 16 amino acids. CDR3 in amino acids: CASSLATSGTHNEQFF. CDR3 in DNA: TGTGCCAGCAGCTTGGCCACTAGCGGGACCCACAATGAGCAGTTCTTC.

This sequence joins TRBV7-9 and TRBJ1-1; tentative D call: TRBD1 (5 bases). This CDR3 has 15 residues. Looked up from germline, CDR1 is SEHNR and CDR2 is FQNEAQ (reference sequence). The CDR3 loop reads CATMGGLPEGTEAFF. The CDR3 DNA is TGTGCAACGATGGGGGGACTTCCCGAGGGGACTGAAGCTTTCTTT.

This clone showed up just a few times. The rearrangement joins TRBV29-1 to TRBJ2-3, with D maybe TRBD1 (6 bases). V was pared by 3 bases and J by 5 bases, with 9 bases between. The CDR3 consists of 12 residues. In germline, CDR1 is SQVTM, CDR2 ANQGSEA. The CDR3 DNA sequence: TGCAGCGTTGAGGGGGCGGTAGATACGCAGTATTTT. Protein: CSVEGAVDTQYF.

This clone was counted only a few times. The chain links TRBV27 to TRBJ2-1; 8 nucleotides match TRBD2. This CDR3 region has 16 residues. The junction had 11 bases not matched to a gene; V was cut back by 6 bases and J by 4 bases. Per the germline V gene, CDR1 is MNHEY and CDR2 is SMNVEV (reference sequence). The DNA for the CDR3 is TGTGCCAGCAGCCCCTACCTAGCGGGTTCTTACAATGAGCAGTTCTTC. It translates to CASSPYLAGSYNEQFF.

V is TRBV30 and J is TRBJ1-1, with D hard to call. Trimming pared 0 bases from V and 7 bases from J, leaving 12 bases between. CDR1 GTSNPN and CDR2 SVGIG come from the germline V gene (reference sequence). This CDR3 region has 13 residues. CDR3 sequence (DNA): TGTGCCTGGAGTGTCGTGGGATCGGATGAAGCTTTCTTT. Protein: CAWSVVGSDEAFF.

The chain carries TRBV7-2 and TRBJ2-7, with TRBD1 identical over 8 bases. The V and J ends lost 6 bases and 6 bases, in that order; junction bases with no gene match: 7. Germline values: CDR1 SGHTA, CDR2 FQGNSA. The length of the CDR3 is 13 residues. CDR3 in DNA: TGTGCCAGCAGTCAGCTTACAGGGGGCGAGCAGTACTTC. It is translated as CASSQLTGGEQYF.

The sample holds a few counts of this clone. The chain has TRBV4-2 and TRBJ2-2; 9 bases are shared with TRBD2. Germline assignment: CDR1 LGHNA and CDR2 YNFKEQ. V lost 0 bases and J lost 0; bases outside the gene matches: 5. This CDR3 is 18 amino acids long. This chain's CDR3 is CASSQDRLAVANTGELFF. The CDR3 coding sequence is TGTGCCAGCAGCCAAGATAGACTAGCGGTTGCGAACACCGGGGAGCTGTTTTTT.

V usage is TRBV27 and J usage is TRBJ2-7, with D perhaps assigned TRBD1 or TRBD2 (6 bases each). The V gene lost 9 bases and the J gene lost 3 bases, with 15 bases spanning the gap. From germline, CDR1 is MNHEY and CDR2 SMNVEV (reference sequence). CDR3 length: 13 residues. CDR3 amino acids: CASRGAVYYEQYF. The DNA of the CDR3 is TGTGCCAGTAGGGGGGCTGTTTACTACGAGCAGTACTTC.

The rearrangement links TRBV5-6 to TRBJ2-3; the D gene is possibly TRBD2 (6 bases). V dropped 7 bases and J dropped 4 bases, with 10 bases sitting between them. The germline V gene has CDR1 SGHDT and CDR2 YYEEEE. This CDR3 has 12 residues. CDR3 protein: CASSPGADTQYF. CDR3 DNA sequence: TGTGCCAGCTCCCCGGGGGCAGATACGCAGTATTTT.

CDR3 protein: CASSPGQALYF. CDR3 DNA sequence: TGTGCCAGCAGCCCGGGACAGGCCCTGTACTTC. The chain employs TRBV4-2 and TRBJ2-7; 8 bases are shared with TRBD1. The CDR3 is 11 residues long. After removal of 4 bases from V and 12 bases from J, the junction contained 5 bases not matched to a gene. Germline lookup yields CDR1 LGHNA and CDR2 YNFKEQ.

The gene calls are TRBV5-1 and TRBJ1-2; no firm D call. The V gene lost 0 bases and the J gene lost 5 bases, with 11 bases spanning the gap. The CDR3 runs 14 residues. CDR1 and CDR2 (germline): SGHRS, YFSETQ. The chain's CDR3 is CASSLGRAGYGYTF. DNA for the CDR3: TGCGCCAGCAGCTTGGGTCGGGCGGGGTATGGCTACACCTTC.

The chain uses TRBV14 and TRBJ1-1; no firm D call. The V end lost 0 bases, the J end lost 2 bases, and 7 bases lay between the germline ends. Germline CDR1 SGHDN, CDR2 FVKESK. This CDR3 contains 14 residues. For the CDR3, the DNA is TGTGCCAGCAGCCAAGACCTGGTTAACACTGAAGCTTTCTTT. Amino acid sequence: CASSQDLVNTEAFF. The full variable domain, rest sourced from reference TRBV14 and TRBJ1-1, is EAGVTQFPSHSVIEKGQTVTLRCDPISGHDNLYWYRRVMGKEIKFLLHFVKESKQDESGMPNNRFLAERTGGTYSTLKVQPAELEDSGVYFCASSQDLVNTEAFFGQGTRLTVV.

The gene calls are TRBV7-2 and TRBJ2-5; D is possibly TRBD1 or TRBD2 (5 bases each). The CDR3 has 14 amino acids. The germline CDR1 and CDR2 sequences are SGHTA and FQGNSA. Deletions cut 5 bases from V and 3 bases from J, with 13 bases between. The CDR3 DNA reads as TGTGCCAGCAGCGGCTGGGACGGGAAAGAGACCCAGTACTTC. Translated, it gives CASSGWDGKETQYF.

The rearrangement links TRBV5-1 to TRBJ2-5; D is undetermined. The CDR3 contains 14 residues. Germline V CDR1 and CDR2: SGHRS, YFSETQ. V was cut by 5 bases and J by 0 bases, with 11 bases left in between. The CDR3 loop reads CASRPESYQETQYF. For the CDR3, the DNA is TGCGCCAGCAGGCCGGAGAGTTACCAAGAGACCCAGTACTTC.